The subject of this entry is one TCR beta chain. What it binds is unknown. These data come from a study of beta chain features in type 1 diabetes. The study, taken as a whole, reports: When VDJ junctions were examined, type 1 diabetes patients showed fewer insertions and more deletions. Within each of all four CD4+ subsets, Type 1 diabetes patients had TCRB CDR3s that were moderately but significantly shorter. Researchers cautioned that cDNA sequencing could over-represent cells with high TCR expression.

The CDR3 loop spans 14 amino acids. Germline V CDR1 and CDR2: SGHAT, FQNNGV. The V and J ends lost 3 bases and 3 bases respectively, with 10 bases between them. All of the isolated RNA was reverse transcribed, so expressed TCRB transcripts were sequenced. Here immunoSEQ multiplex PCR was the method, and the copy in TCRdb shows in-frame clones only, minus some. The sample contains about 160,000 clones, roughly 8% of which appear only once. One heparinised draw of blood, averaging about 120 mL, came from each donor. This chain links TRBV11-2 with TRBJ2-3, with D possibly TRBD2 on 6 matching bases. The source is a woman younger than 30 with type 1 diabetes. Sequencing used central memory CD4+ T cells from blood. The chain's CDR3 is CASSFGSSTDTQYF. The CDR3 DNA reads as TGTGCCAGCAGCTTCGGGAGTTCGACAGATACGCAGTATTTT. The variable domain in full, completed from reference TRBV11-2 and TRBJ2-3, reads EAGVAQSPRYKIIEKRQSVAFWCNPISGHATLYWYQQILGQGPKLLIQFQNNGVVDDSQLPKDRFSAERLKGVDSTLKIQPAKLEDSAVYLCASSFGSSTDTQYFGPGTRLTVL.